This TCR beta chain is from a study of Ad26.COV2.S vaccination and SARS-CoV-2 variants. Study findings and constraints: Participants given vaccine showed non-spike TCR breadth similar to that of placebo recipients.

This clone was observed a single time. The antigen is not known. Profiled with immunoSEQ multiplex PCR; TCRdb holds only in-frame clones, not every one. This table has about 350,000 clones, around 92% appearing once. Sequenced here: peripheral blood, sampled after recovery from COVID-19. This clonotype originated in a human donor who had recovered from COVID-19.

CDR3 residues: CASSQDRGSKHQETQYF. As DNA, the CDR3 is TGTGCCAGCAGCCAAGACAGGGGATCGAAGCACCAAGAGACCCAGTACTTC. This chain links TRBV3-1 (or the pseudogene TRBV3-2) with TRBJ2-5, with TRBD1 as a possible D gene (6 bases). Germline V gene data show CDR1 as LGHDT and CDR2 as YNNKEL (reference sequence). With 0 bases removed from V and 0 bases from J, the gap between germline ends came to 14 bases. This CDR3 region has 17 residues.